These 10 T cell receptor beta chains were sequenced from one sample in a study of blood T cells in healthy people across ages. The use of a sample-barcoded 5' primer and a J-beta primer mix characterized a second PCR of roughly 6 to 11 cycles. TCRdb re-called the 5' RACE reads through MiXCR, storing one row per CDR3 protein. The top ten clones hold 9.5% to 13% of a sample with about 840,000 distinct CDR3 sequences, about 27% of them seen once. These records were also assigned to another study, of T cells of mothers and their children.

Sequencing was performed on blood. These receptors all stem from a woman aged 40 to 49 in good health.

This clonotype was seen ten or more times. The chain recombines TRBV7-8 with TRBJ1-2, with 7 bases aligning to TRBD1. The CDR3 has 14 amino acids. The J segment lost 4 bases and the V segment lost 5 bases, leaving 7 bases of the junction unmatched. In germline, CDR1 is SGHVS, CDR2 FQNEAQ. The CDR3 loop reads CASSLRDSSYGYTF. For the CDR3, the DNA is TGTGCCAGCAGCCTGCGGGACAGCAGCTATGGCTACACCTTC.

On this clonotype: One end of the junction is discordant with germline, which a read error may explain. The CDR3 is CAGSRGGEGSAEAFF. Here the CDR3 DNA reads TGCGCCGGCAGCCGCGGGGGGGAGGGATCCGCTGAAGCTTTCTTT. The genes are TRBV5-1 and TRBJ1-1; tentative D call: TRBD1 (5 bases). The CDR3 length is 15 residues. Germline CDR1 is SGHRS and CDR2 is YFSETQ.

The chain carries TRBV5-1 and TRBJ2-4; D possibly corresponds to TRBD2 (6 bases). With 3 bases removed from V and 13 bases from J, the gap between germline ends came to 11 bases. The CDR3 loop spans 11 amino acids. CDR1 is SGHRS, CDR2 YFSETQ, per germline. The CDR3, as DNA: TGCGCCAGCAGCTCTTCTCGGGAGCAGTACTTC. Encoded protein: CASSSSREQYF.

This clonotype was seen a handful of times. V is TRBV12-3 or TRBV12-4 and J is TRBJ1-1; weak D call: TRBD1 (5 bases). CDR3 size: 15 residues. Trimming stripped 7 bases from V and 0 bases from J, with 15 bases between. CDR3 DNA: TGTGCCAGCATCTCTGGGGCAGGGTTGAACACTGAAGCTTTCTTT. This codes for CASISGAGLNTEAFF.

The rearrangement links TRBV7-2 to TRBJ1-1; tentatively, D is TRBD1 (5 bases). The CDR3 spans 15 residues. With 1 base removed from V and 4 bases from J, the gap between germline ends came to 13 bases. The germline V gene encodes CDR1 SGHTA and CDR2 FQGNSA. The CDR3 region is CASSLDSGTRTEAFF. Here the CDR3 DNA reads TGTGCCAGCAGCTTAGACTCGGGGACGCGCACTGAAGCTTTCTTT.

This clonotype was detected a few times. This rearrangement joins TRBV7-8 to TRBJ2-5; tentative D call: TRBD1 (5 bases). CDR1 is SGHVS, CDR2 FQNEAQ, per germline. The CDR3 sequence is 17 residues long. The V and J ends lost 1 base and 2 bases respectively, with 17 bases between them. The CDR3 DNA reads TGTGCCAGCAGCTTAGGGGCTTTGGGGCTCCTTCAAGAGACCCAGTACTTC. It is translated as CASSLGALGLLQETQYF.

The table lists this clonotype with a few counts. The rearrangement joins TRBV28 to TRBJ2-5, with 9 bases fitting TRBD2. Germline V gene sequence: CDR1 MDHEN, CDR2 SYDVKM. The length of the CDR3 is 13 residues. After removal of 7 bases from V and 7 bases from J, the junction contained 7 bases not matched to a gene. The CDR3 region is CASKLAGEGTQYF. The CDR3 coding sequence is TGTGCCAGCAAATTAGCGGGGGAGGGGACCCAGTACTTC.

This clonotype was seen at least ten times. The chain couples TRBV5-8 to TRBJ2-7; D is possibly TRBD2 (5 bases). Between the trimmed V and J ends, which lost 7 bases and 5 bases, there was a span of 7 bases. Germline assignment: CDR1 SGHTS and CDR2 YDEGEE. The CDR3 has 10 residues. The CDR3 nucleotides read TGTGCCAGCCGGGGTGACGAGCAGTACTTC. Protein: CASRGDEQYF.

The table lists this clonotype with a few counts. The chain carries TRBV29-1 and TRBJ2-1; possible D gene TRBD1, 6 bases. The ends were cut back, 6 bases at V and 9 bases at J, with 15 bases in the middle. Germline CDR1 is SQVTM and CDR2 is ANQGSEA. This CDR3 is 12 amino acids long. The CDR3 coding sequence is TGCAGCGTCAGCGCAGGGGCGGGTGAGCAGTTCTTC. Its protein is CSVSAGAGEQFF.

A few counts support this clonotype. V is TRBV3-1 and J is TRBJ2-1; D possibly corresponds to TRBD2 (7 bases). V lost 5 bases and J lost 7, with 15 bases in between. The CDR3 has 14 residues. Germline CDR1 LGHDT, CDR2 YNNKEL (reference sequence). This CDR3 is CASSWRGGRNEQFF. CDR3 nucleotide sequence: TGTGCCAGCAGCTGGAGGGGGGGCAGGAATGAGCAGTTCTTC.